The 26 T cell receptor beta chains below come from one sample, sequenced in a study of tumor-infiltrating lymphocytes in primary liver carcinoma. Co-extraction of both nucleic acids (RNA and DNA) used about 18-34 mg of unsorted bulk tissue. cDNA specific to TCR beta was made from about 0.45 ug of total RNA, with a constant-region primer employed for priming. Generation of the TCR beta libraries relied on three nested multiplex PCR rounds using slightly modified ARM-PCR. Amplification in the first two PCR rounds was performed using TRBV1-TRBV30 forward primers and a C-beta reverse primer for roughly 9 cycles each. TCRdb reprocessed the multiplex PCR reads with MiXCR, giving one entry per CDR3 protein. In the table there are fewer than 150,000 distinct CDR3 sequences, 55% to 75% of which are singletons. The specimen sequenced was liver tumor tissue from sampling region 1. Subset specified: tumor region T1, superior pole. All receptors derive from an older woman with primary liver carcinoma and hepatitis B virus infection.

J is TRBJ2-4 and V is TRBV6-1; no reliable D call. The germline V gene encodes CDR1 MNHNS and CDR2 SASEGT. The length of the CDR3 is 16 residues. V gave up 6 bases and J gave up 0 bases, with 15 bases separating them. The CDR3 is CASRPRSGLAKNIQYF. CDR3 in DNA: TGTGCCAGCAGGCCCCGTTCAGGTTTAGCCAAAAACATTCAGTACTTC.

This clonotype was observed a single time. Relative to the germline gene, one junction end is altered; a read error may explain this. The genes are TRBV4-2 and TRBJ1-2; D is possibly TRBD1 (6 bases). Germline loops: CDR1 LGHNA, CDR2 YNFKEQ. This CDR3 comprises 16 residues. CDR3 DNA sequence: TGTGTCAGCAGCCCTACTGCGGGGGCTGATAACTATGGCTACACCTTC. It yields the protein CVSSPTAGADNYGYTF.

On this clonotype itself: A much larger clone lies one base from this, so it may be a read error. The J gene is TRBJ1-3, the V gene TRBV28, with D maybe TRBD1 (6 bases). Trimming took 10 bases from V and 2 from J, leaving 15 bases between them. Germline-derived CDR1 and CDR2 are MDHEN and SYDVKM. CDR3 length equals 14 residues. CDR3: CANSLQGTGNTIYF. In DNA, the CDR3 is TGTGCCAACAGCCTACAGGGAACTGGAAACACCATATATTTT.

Remarks on this clonotype: It may be a read error: a sequence one base away is much more abundant. Since no conserved phenylalanine or tryptophan closes the CDR3, a read error is the likely cause. The chain combines TRBV12-3 or TRBV12-4 with TRBJ2-5, with D tentatively TRBD2 (5 bases). CDR3 length equals 14 residues. Trimming left V 2 bases short and J 1 base short, with 8 bases between. Here the CDR3 reads CASSLNSAQETQYC. The CDR3 bases are TGTGCCAGCAGTTTAAATAGCGCCCAAGAGACCCAGTACTGC.

Regarding this clonotype: The final CDR3 position lacks the conserved phenylalanine or tryptophan, pointing to a likely read error. The chain employs TRBV29-1 and TRBJ2-7; D may be TRBD2 (5 bases). V gave up 3 bases and J gave up 2 bases, with 17 bases separating them. CDR1 is SQVTM and CDR2 is ANQGSEA in the germline V gene. The CDR3 is 15 residues long. The CDR3 spells CSVEDSGSPPYEQYL. In nucleotides, the CDR3 is TGCAGCGTTGAGGATAGTGGGAGCCCTCCCTACGAGCAGTACCTC.

As regards this clonotype: At one end, the junction sequence differs from germline, possibly due to a read error. The chain has TRBV11-2 and TRBJ2-1; TRBD2 is a possible D gene (7 bases). CDR1 is SGHAT and CDR2 is FQNNGV in the germline V gene. The CDR3 extends over 16 amino acids. CDR3 sequence (DNA): TGTACCAGCAGCTTAGGGGGGGGTCAGCTGAGGAATGGGCAGTTCTTC. It specifies CTSSLGGGQLRNGQFF.

As for this clonotype: This may arise from a read error, as a much more abundant clone is one base away. V gene TRBV6-1 combines with J gene TRBJ2-3, with 11 bases matching TRBD2. Germline V gene sequence: CDR1 MNHNS, CDR2 SASEGT. This CDR3 is built from 15 residues. The CDR3 reads CASPGTSGDTDTRYF. The CDR3 bases are TGTGCCTCCCCAGGGACTAGCGGTGACACAGATACGCGGTATTTT.

This clonotype has ten or more counts. The chain has TRBV6-5 and TRBJ2-7; possibly TRBD1 for D (6 bases). V gave up 5 bases and J gave up 7 bases, with 12 bases separating them. This CDR3 is 12 amino acids long. The germline V gene encodes CDR1 MNHEY and CDR2 SVGAGI. CDR3 residues: CASSTGSREQYF. CDR3 nucleotide sequence: TGTGCCAGCAGTACAGGGTCGAGGGAGCAGTACTTC.

This clonotype has a count of ten or more. The chain uses TRBV6-5 and TRBJ1-4; 7 bases align to TRBD1. Per the germline V gene, CDR1 is MNHEY and CDR2 is SVGAGI. V lost 6 bases, J lost 7 bases, and 5 bases stayed unmatched. CDR3 length equals 13 residues. The DNA of the CDR3 is TGTGCCAGCAGCCGCCGGACAGGTGAAAAACTGTTTTTT. Translating gives CASSRRTGEKLFF.

As for this clonotype: One end of the junction is discordant with germline, which a read error may explain. The CDR3 nucleotides are TGTGCCAACAGCTTTACCCCACCGAGGAGCTCATACAATGAGCAGTTCTTC. Translating it yields CANSFTPPRSSYNEQFF. The V call is TRBV11-2, the J call TRBJ2-1; no firm D call. This CDR3 contains 17 residues. CDR1 and CDR2 (germline): SGHAT, FQNNGV.

In DNA, the CDR3 is TGTGCCAGCAGCCAAGTGACTGCACAGTACAATGAGCAGTTCTTC. Translation gives CASSQVTAQYNEQFF. This sequence joins TRBV14 and TRBJ2-1, with D hard to call. CDR3 size: 15 residues. Trimming pared 1 base from V and 4 bases from J, leaving 11 bases between. Germline CDR1 reads SGHDN; CDR2 reads FVKESK.

About this clonotype itself: A read error is possible here, since a much larger clone lies one base away. V gene TRBV29-1 combines with J gene TRBJ2-2, with 9 bases aligning to TRBD1. Germline CDR1 SQVTM, CDR2 ANQGSEA. The CDR3 is made up of 14 amino acids. V shed 7 bases, J shed 4 bases, and the junction held 7 bases outside the gene matches. Here the CDR3 reads CSARDRAGTGELFF. CDR3 coding DNA: TGCAGCGCCCGGGACAGGGCTGGCACCGGGGAGCTGTTTTTT.

This clonotype was seen a few times. This chain connects TRBV7-9 to TRBJ2-1; D gene ambiguous. CDR3 size: 15 residues. Germline V gives CDR1 SEHNR, CDR2 FQNEAQ (reference sequence). Trimming stripped 0 bases from V and 8 bases from J, with 14 bases between. The chain's CDR3 is CASSLALPLTDEQFF. For the CDR3, the DNA is TGTGCCAGCAGCTTAGCCCTCCCCCTAACCGATGAGCAGTTCTTC.

The chain joins TRBV7-9 to TRBJ2-7; D is unclear. The CDR3 loop spans 13 amino acids. Trimming left V 8 bases short and J 6 bases short, with 17 bases between. In germline, CDR1 is SEHNR, CDR2 FQNEAQ (reference sequence). The CDR3 loop reads CASGPSLNTEQYF. DNA of the CDR3: TGTGCCAGCGGACCATCCCTTAACACCGAGCAGTACTTC.

This clonotype was observed a handful of times. A read error may explain this, as a much larger clone is one base away. V usage is TRBV29-1 and J usage is TRBJ1-1; D not certain. Per the germline V gene, CDR1 is SQVTM and CDR2 is ANQGSEA. The CDR3 contains 10 residues. The V and J ends lost 7 bases and 4 bases respectively, with 7 bases between them. The CDR3 nucleotides are TGCAGCGGGATGAGCACTGAAGCTTTCTTT. It translates to CSGMSTEAFF.

The chain joins TRBV2 to TRBJ2-2; perhaps TRBD2 as D (6 bases). V was cut by 2 bases and J by 7 bases, with 14 bases left in between. CDR3 length: 15 amino acids. Germline V gene lookup returns CDR1 SNHLY and CDR2 FYNNEI. CDR3: CASSELFVGGGELFF. CDR3 sequence (DNA): TGTGCCAGCAGTGAACTCTTTGTCGGGGGCGGGGAGCTGTTTTTT.

Only a few counts were recorded for this clonotype. J is TRBJ2-7 and V is TRBV29-1; D may be TRBD1 (5 bases). This CDR3 is 13 amino acids long. V lost 4 bases, J lost 2 bases, and 12 bases lay in between. CDR1 is SQVTM, CDR2 ANQGSEA, per germline. In DNA, the CDR3 is TGCAGCGTTGTTGGACAAAAGACCTACGAGCAGTACTTC. Its translation is CSVVGQKTYEQYF.

This rearrangement joins TRBV6-1 to TRBJ2-5, with 7 positions matching TRBD2. The V gene end was trimmed by 6 bases and the J gene end by 4 bases; junction bases not matched to a gene: 11. The CDR3 spans 15 residues. Germline V lookup: CDR1 MNHNS, CDR2 SASEGT. The CDR3 region has the DNA TGTGCCAGCAGGTCCAGGACTAGGCCCGCAGAGACCCAGTACTTC. Its translation: CASRSRTRPAETQYF.

The J gene is TRBJ2-3, the V gene TRBV9; D tentatively reads TRBD1 or TRBD2 (5 bases each). Germline V gene lookup returns CDR1 SGDLS and CDR2 YYNGEE. Trimming cost V 2 bases and J 0 bases, with 7 bases left between them. The CDR3 has 14 residues. The CDR3, as DNA: TGTGCCAGCAGCGTCCGGGACAGCACAGATACGCAGTATTTT. Residues: CASSVRDSTDTQYF.

The chain carries TRBV5-5 and TRBJ2-1, with D perhaps TRBD2 (6 bases). Germline-derived CDR1 and CDR2 are SGHKS and YYEKEE (reference sequence). Deletions cut 7 bases from V and 6 bases from J, with 17 bases between. The CDR3 totals 14 residues. DNA of the CDR3: TGTGCCAGCGGCTCGGACTTCGGGGGCAATGAGCAGTTCTTC. Its protein is CASGSDFGGNEQFF.

The J gene is TRBJ1-6, the V gene TRBV30, with D possibly TRBD1 on 5 matching bases. The CDR3 length is 12 residues. V was shortened by 7 bases and J by 9 bases, with 13 bases between the two germline ends. Per the germline V gene, CDR1 is GTSNPN and CDR2 is SVGIG (reference sequence). CDR3 coding DNA: TGTGCCTCGTGCAGGGTGACTTCACCCCTCCACTTT. This codes for CASCRVTSPLHF.

Concerning this clonotype: A much larger clone lies one base from this, so it may be a read error. This rearrangement joins TRBV29-1 to TRBJ2-3; D unresolved. The germline CDR1 and CDR2 sequences are SQVTM and ANQGSEA. Trimming took off 4 bases at V and 0 bases at J, with 14 bases between the two ends. This CDR3 is built from 15 residues. The CDR3 protein is CSVVLRSTSTDTQYF. CDR3 DNA sequence: TGCAGCGTTGTATTACGTTCTACTAGCACAGATACGCAGTATTTT.

In its sample, this clonotype was seen a few times. A junction end diverges from the germline sequence, so it may reflect a read error. The chain recombines TRBV29-1 with TRBJ2-1; the D is unclear. CDR1 is SQVTM, CDR2 ANQGSEA, per germline. The CDR3 spans 13 residues. DNA for the CDR3: TGCAGCGTTGCAGTACCAACACGGAATGAGCAGTCCTTC. Amino acid sequence: CSVAVPTRNEQSF.

The chain links TRBV6-1 to TRBJ2-7, with a possible D match to TRBD1 (6 bases). The CDR3 has 15 residues. Germline V gives CDR1 MNHNS, CDR2 SASEGT. The V gene lost 4 bases and the J gene lost 0 bases, with 13 bases spanning the gap. Here the CDR3 reads CASSAPDRASYEQYV. The CDR3 nucleotides are TGTGCCAGCAGTGCACCGGACAGAGCCTCCTACGAGCAGTACGTC.

The V and J genes are TRBV5-4 and TRBJ1-2; the D is unclear. CDR1 is SGHNT, CDR2 YYREEE, per germline (reference sequence). Trimming removed 5 bases at V and 8 bases at J, with 16 bases between. The CDR3 contains 13 residues. CDR3: CASSRPQIRGYTF. DNA of the CDR3: TGTGCCAGCAGTCGACCTCAGATCAGGGGCTACACCTTC.

In its sample, this clonotype was seen a few times. The chain employs TRBV14 and TRBJ2-3; 9 nucleotides agree with TRBD1. Trimming at V came to 1 base and at J to 0 bases, leaving 11 bases not matched to a gene. The germline CDR1 and CDR2 sequences are SGHDN and FVKESK. CDR3 length: 19 amino acids. CDR3 sequence reads: CASSQVIAGQGFSTDTQYF. CDR3 bases: TGTGCCAGCAGCCAAGTCATTGCCGGACAGGGGTTTAGCACAGATACGCAGTATTTT.